What follows are 9 T cell receptor beta chains derived from one specimen sequenced in a study of blood T cell repertoires in COVID-19. Sequencing was performed with immunoSEQ multiplex PCR; in TCRdb, only in-frame clones are kept and a portion is missing. The sample carries under 400,000 clones, over 75% recorded once. The source material was PBMCs or T cells enriched from blood (not recorded which). These receptors all stem from a man aged 35 to 55 in a cohort exposed to, infected with or recovered from COVID-19 (not recorded which).

The chain links TRBV2 to TRBJ1-5, with 7 bases aligning to TRBD1. V was clipped by 7 bases and J by 7 bases; unmatched bases: 10. This CDR3 contains 14 residues. Germline V CDR1 and CDR2: SNHLY, FYNNEI. The CDR3 loop is CASTLQGLGQPQHF. DNA of the CDR3: TGTGCCAGCACTCTACAGGGGCTGGGGCAGCCCCAGCATTTT. Drawing the rest from reference TRBV2 and TRBJ1-5, the complete variable domain is EPEVTQTPSHQVTQMGQEVILRCVPISNHLYFYWYRQILGQKVEFLVSFYNNEISEKSEIFDDQFSVERPDGSNFTLKIRSTKLEDSAMYFCASTLQGLGQPQHFGDGTRLSIL.

The chain links TRBV19 to TRBJ2-5, with 11 bases aligning to TRBD1. The CDR3 extends over 14 amino acids. V shed 6 bases and J 4 bases; nucleotides not matched to a gene: 4. Germline-derived CDR1 and CDR2 are LNHDA and SQIVND (reference sequence). The CDR3 DNA reads as TGTGCCAGTAGGACCGGGACAGGGGGAGAGACCCAGTACTTC. It translates to CASRTGTGGETQYF.

The chain uses TRBV5-6 and TRBJ1-5; D gene uncertain. Trimming removed 0 bases at V and 9 bases at J, with 10 bases between. CDR1 is SGHDT, CDR2 YYEEEE, per germline. The CDR3 is 13 residues long. The DNA for the CDR3 is TGTGCCAGCAGCTTGGGCCGGGGAATGCCCCAGCATTTT. Translated: CASSLGRGMPQHF.

This rearrangement joins TRBV9 to TRBJ1-3; a possible D gene is TRBD1 (5 bases). Germline CDR1 and CDR2: SGDLS and YYNGEE. CDR3 length: 17 amino acids. V gave up 0 bases and J gave up 0 bases, with 13 bases separating them. CDR3 sequence (DNA): TGTGCCAGCAGCGTAGGATCGGGGGTGAGCTCTGGAAACACCATATATTTT. Protein product: CASSVGSGVSSGNTIYF.

The chain combines TRBV9 with TRBJ1-6, with TRBD1 matching 8 bases. The V segment lost 4 bases and the J segment 8 bases; nucleotides outside the gene matches: 8. This CDR3 has 15 amino acids. CDR1 SGDLS and CDR2 YYNGEE come from the germline V gene. CDR3 DNA: TGTGCCAGCAGCTCAAGAACAGGGGGTGATTCACCCCTCCACTTT. It encodes CASSSRTGGDSPLHF.

The gene calls are TRBV19 and TRBJ1-5; possibly TRBD1 for D (6 bases). Germline V lookup: CDR1 LNHDA, CDR2 SQIVND (reference sequence). V gave up 4 bases and J gave up 7 bases, with 14 bases separating them. CDR3 length: 14 amino acids. Written as DNA, the CDR3 is TGTGCCAGTAGTACCTATCAGGGGAGCCAGCCCCAGCATTTT. Translated: CASSTYQGSQPQHF.

J is TRBJ2-7 and V is TRBV18; 9 bases match TRBD1. The CDR3 extends over 15 amino acids. J was trimmed by 6 bases and V by 0 bases; bases with no gene match: 6. Germline CDR1 reads KGHSH; CDR2 reads LQKENI. This CDR3 is CASSPPGQGSVEQYF. The CDR3 nucleotides are TGTGCCAGCTCACCACCGGGACAGGGTTCGGTCGAGCAGTACTTC.

This clone was seen a single time. Other DNA variants within this sample encode the same CDR3. CDR3 amino acids: CATSRDRTEAFF. The CDR3 DNA is TGTGCCACCAGCAGAGACCGCACTGAAGCTTTCTTT. The V call is TRBV15, the J call TRBJ1-1; D unresolved. V was trimmed by 0 bases and J by 4 bases, leaving 3 bases between them. This CDR3 is built from 12 residues. Per germline, CDR1 LNHNV and CDR2 YYDKDF (reference sequence). The full variable domain, completed using reference TRBV15 and TRBJ1-1, is DAMVIQNPRYQVTQFGKPVTLSCSQTLNHNVMYWYQQKSSQAPKLLFHYYDKDFNNEADTPDNFQSRRPNTSFCFLDIRSPGLGDTAMYLCATSRDRTEAFFGQGTRLTVV.

This sequence joins TRBV18 and TRBJ1-5, with 9 bases that match TRBD1. From germline, CDR1 is KGHSH and CDR2 LQKENI. This CDR3 has 18 amino acids. Trimming at V came to 6 bases and at J to 6 bases, leaving 18 bases not matched to a gene. Written as DNA, the CDR3 is TGTGCCAGCTCGGTCCGGGACAGGGAAAACCCTTACCTTCAGCCCCAGCATTTT. This sequence encodes CASSVRDRENPYLQPQHF.